This TCR beta chain was sequenced in a study of shared clonotypes between healthy human individuals. V lost 5 bases, J lost 3 bases, and 16 bases lay in between. The CDR3 has 16 residues. CDR1 is SGHTA and CDR2 is FQGTGA in the germline V gene. This clone turned up a few times. The data were produced by immunoSEQ multiplex PCR, yet TCRdb's version contains in-frame clones alone and is incomplete. Seen here are about 490,000 clones, approximately 79% observed once, and the top ten hold 12%. The chain links TRBV7-3 to TRBJ2-2, with D tentatively TRBD2 (6 bases). This sequence originates from a woman between 35 and 50 years old in good health. Some clones in this sample may be carry-over from other donors' samples. Sequenced input: PBMCs. The CDR3 here is CASSPRGDFYTGELFF. The CDR3 coding sequence is TGTGCCAGCAGCCCCCGAGGGGACTTTTACACCGGGGAGCTGTTTTTT. The full variable domain, in which reference TRBV7-3 and TRBJ2-2 provide the parts outside the CDR3, is GAGVSQTPSNKVTEKGKYVELRCDPISGHTALYWYRQSLGQGPEFLIYFQGTGAADDSGLPNDRFFAVRPEGSVSTLKIQRTERGDSAVYLCASSPRGDFYTGELFFGEGSRLTVL.